What follows are 23 T cell receptor beta chains derived from one specimen sequenced in a study of CD8+ T cells in alopecia areata. RNA was isolated and reverse transcribed to cDNA, the sequencing template. Using immunoSEQ multiplex PCR, the repertoire was profiled, and TCRdb retains in-frame clones only, with some absent. The data contain about 140,000 clones, around two thirds of them seen just once; the ten biggest clones take up about 40%. The sample was CD8+ T cells sorted from blood. These receptors were taken from a human donor in good health.

The V call is TRBV27, the J call TRBJ1-1, with a tentative D call TRBD1 (5 bases). Trimming removed 8 bases from V and 1 base from J, with 14 bases in between. Germline lookup yields CDR1 MNHEY and CDR2 SMNVEV (reference sequence). The CDR3 has 14 residues. The CDR3 DNA is TGTGCCAGCCGATACCCGGGGGAGAACACTGAAGCTTTCTTT. Its translation is CASRYPGENTEAFF.

The J gene is TRBJ2-1, the V gene TRBV15; D perhaps matches TRBD2 (6 bases). The CDR3 sequence is 16 residues long. Trimming pared 0 bases from V and 5 bases from J, leaving 14 bases between. CDR1 and CDR2 (germline): LNHNV, YYDKDF (reference sequence). CDR3 nucleotides: TGTGCCACCAGCAGAGATTTTGGCGGGATTAACAATGAGCAGTTCTTC. Amino acids: CATSRDFGGINNEQFF. Based on the CDR3 plus reference TRBV15 and TRBJ2-1, the full variable domain is DAMVIQNPRYQVTQFGKPVTLSCSQTLNHNVMYWYQQKSSQAPKLLFHYYDKDFNNEADTPDNFQSRRPNTSFCFLDIRSPGLGDTAMYLCATSRDFGGINNEQFFGPGTRLTVL.

This clone was observed many times. The chain couples TRBV7-9 to TRBJ1-4; D gene unclear. Germline V gives CDR1 SEHNR, CDR2 FQNEAQ (reference sequence). CDR3 length: 14 amino acids. The ends were cut back, 1 base at V and 3 bases at J, with 6 bases in the middle. CDR3 protein: CASSLEDSNEKLFF. The CDR3 DNA follows: TGTGCCAGCAGCTTAGAGGATTCTAATGAAAAACTGTTTTTT.

This rearrangement joins TRBV27 to TRBJ2-1; 9 nucleotides agree with TRBD1. Germline V gene data show CDR1 as MNHEY and CDR2 as SMNVEV (reference sequence). The V gene end was trimmed by 5 bases and the J gene end by 3 bases; junction bases not matched to a gene: 5. The CDR3 is 15 residues long. In nucleotides, the CDR3 is TGTGCCAGCAGTGCCGGGACAGGGAGCTACAATGAGCAGTTCTTC. Its translation: CASSAGTGSYNEQFF.

This clone has only a few counts. This rearrangement joins TRBV28 to TRBJ2-4; D is unresolved. CDR1 is MDHEN and CDR2 is SYDVKM in the germline V gene. V gave up 5 bases and J gave up 5 bases, with 10 bases separating them. The CDR3 length is 13 residues. The CDR3 sequence is CASSPPTENIQYF. Written as DNA, the CDR3 is TGTGCCAGCAGTCCCCCTACGGAAAACATTCAGTACTTC.

This clone was seen only once. The V call is TRBV7-9, the J call TRBJ1-1; maybe TRBD1 (6 bases). The CDR3 extends over 15 amino acids. Trimming left V 5 bases short and J 0 bases short, with 13 bases between. In germline, CDR1 is SEHNR, CDR2 FQNEAQ (reference sequence). CDR3 bases: TGTGCCAGCAGCGACGACAGGACAGTGAACACTGAAGCTTTCTTT. Its translation is CASSDDRTVNTEAFF.

The rearrangement uses TRBV27 and TRBJ2-1; 8 nucleotides align to TRBD1. The trim removed 6 bases at V and 3 bases at J, leaving 1 base unmatched. This CDR3 has 13 amino acids. Germline V gene sequence: CDR1 MNHEY, CDR2 SMNVEV (reference sequence). The CDR3, as DNA: TGTGCCAGCAGAGGACAGGGCTACAATGAGCAGTTCTTC. This sequence encodes CASRGQGYNEQFF.

V is TRBV27 and J is TRBJ2-7; 11 positions match TRBD2. The germline gives CDR1 MNHEY, CDR2 SMNVEV (reference sequence). The CDR3 totals 15 residues. The ends lost 6 bases at V and 4 bases at J; junction bases unmatched: 8. The CDR3 loop reads CASRLIAGGIYEQYF. The CDR3 DNA is TGTGCCAGCAGGCTGATAGCGGGAGGGATATACGAGCAGTACTTC.

Note on this clone: A far larger clone is one nucleotide away, so this likely arose from a read error. The chain links TRBV25-1 to TRBJ2-2; 10 nucleotides agree with TRBD2. This CDR3 has 15 residues. From germline, CDR1 is MGHDK and CDR2 SYGVNS. V was clipped by 5 bases and J by 1 base; unmatched bases: 1. CDR3 sequence reads: CASSRTSGNTGELFF. The CDR3, as DNA: TGTGCCAGCAGTCGGACTAGCGGGAACACCGGGGAGCTGTTTTTT. Complete variable domain (other parts from reference TRBV25-1 and TRBJ2-2): EADIYQTPRYLVIGTGKKITLECSQTMGHDKMYWYQQDPGMELHLIHYSYGVNSTEKGDLSSESTVSRIRTEHFPLTLESARPSHTSQYLCASSRTSGNTGELFFGEGSRLTVL.

The J gene is TRBJ1-1, the V gene TRBV9; 7 bases are a match to TRBD1. Germline V gene sequence: CDR1 SGDLS, CDR2 YYNGEE. CDR3 length: 15 residues. The V and J ends lost 4 bases and 0 bases, in that order; junction bases with no gene match: 6. The CDR3 here is CASSTLDRVNTEAFF. CDR3 coding DNA: TGTGCCAGCAGCACTCTCGACAGGGTGAACACTGAAGCTTTCTTT.

The chain combines TRBV18 with TRBJ2-7; the match to TRBD1 covers 8 bases. Germline trimming cut 2 bases from V and 6 bases from J; bases unmatched to any gene: 6. The CDR3 runs to 14 residues. The V gene's germline CDR1 is KGHSH and CDR2 LQKENI. This chain's CDR3 is CASSPTRGLLEQYF. In DNA form, the CDR3 reads TGTGCCAGCTCACCAACCAGGGGGCTGCTCGAGCAGTACTTC. The full variable domain, its missing parts supplied by reference TRBV18 and TRBJ2-7, is NAGVMQNPRHLVRRRGQEARLRCSPMKGHSHVYWYRQLPEEGLKFMVYLQKENIIDESGMPKERFSAEFPKEGPSILRIQQVVRGDSAAYFCASSPTRGLLEQYFGPGTRLTVT.

The V and J genes are TRBV7-2 and TRBJ2-7; the D call may be TRBD1 or TRBD2 (6 bases each). V was pared by 7 bases and J by 6 bases, with 19 bases between. Germline CDR1 is SGHTA and CDR2 is FQGNSA. This CDR3 is 14 amino acids long. CDR3 amino acids: CASTPGHRGSEQYF. Written as DNA, the CDR3 is TGTGCCAGCACCCCGGGACACCGGGGGTCCGAGCAGTACTTC.

This chain uses TRBV19 with TRBJ2-6; 10 nucleotides line up with TRBD2. The CDR3 has 17 residues. After removal of 5 bases from V and 0 bases from J, the junction contained 4 bases not matched to a gene. The germline CDR1 and CDR2 sequences are LNHDA and SQIVND (reference sequence). The CDR3 protein is CASSWTSGVSGANVLTF. In DNA form, the CDR3 reads TGTGCCAGTAGTTGGACTAGCGGAGTCTCTGGGGCCAACGTCCTGACTTTC.

This sequence joins TRBV29-1 and TRBJ2-7; the match to TRBD1 covers 11 bases. The CDR3 runs to 15 residues. V dropped 2 bases and J dropped 6; count of bases not matched to a gene: 9. Looked up from germline, CDR1 is SQVTM and CDR2 is ANQGSEA. The CDR3: CSVEYWDRGLVEQYF. CDR3 coding DNA: TGCAGCGTTGAATATTGGGACAGGGGGTTGGTCGAGCAGTACTTC.

This sequence joins TRBV9 and TRBJ2-1, with a weak D call TRBD1 (5 bases). This CDR3 is 13 amino acids long. Trimming removed 4 bases at V and 4 bases at J, with 9 bases between. The germline V gene has CDR1 SGDLS and CDR2 YYNGEE. CDR3: CASSPDSYNEQFF. CDR3 bases: TGTGCCAGCAGCCCCGACAGTTACAATGAGCAGTTCTTC.

This clone has a handful of counts. The J gene is TRBJ2-5, the V gene TRBV9; maybe TRBD1 (7 bases). The V and J ends lost 0 bases and 6 bases respectively, with 15 bases between them. The CDR3 spans 15 residues. CDR1 SGDLS and CDR2 YYNGEE come from the germline V gene. The CDR3 DNA follows: TGTGCCAGCAGCGTAGCTGAGCGGAGGGGGCAGACCCAGTACTTC. Residues: CASSVAERRGQTQYF. Looking up the rest from reference TRBV9 and TRBJ2-5 gives the full variable domain: DSGVTQTPKHLITATGQRVTLRCSPRSGDLSVYWYQQSLDQGLQFLIQYYNGEERAKGNILERFSAQQFPDLHSELNLSSLELGDSALYFCASSVAERRGQTQYFGPGTRLLVL.

This clone appeared a few times. V usage is TRBV29-1 and J usage is TRBJ2-7; TRBD1 matches 9 bases. This CDR3 has 13 amino acids. Germline loops: CDR1 SQVTM, CDR2 ANQGSEA. Trimming cost V 4 bases and J 5 bases; bases outside gene matches: 6. The CDR3 loop is CSVGTGERNEQYF. The CDR3 DNA follows: TGCAGCGTTGGGACAGGGGAGAGGAACGAGCAGTACTTC.

V usage is TRBV2 and J usage is TRBJ2-7; 13 bases fit TRBD2. Unmatched junction bases numbered 6, after V lost 5 bases and J lost 2 bases. This CDR3 contains 16 residues. Germline CDR1 SNHLY, CDR2 FYNNEI. CDR3 residues: CASSFPTSGRAYEQYF. The CDR3 nucleotides are TGTGCCAGCAGTTTTCCCACTAGCGGGAGGGCCTACGAGCAGTACTTC.

This clone was seen a few times. The chain carries TRBV11-2 and TRBJ1-5, with D tentatively TRBD1 (5 bases). Trimming shortened V by 5 bases and J by 4 bases, and 15 bases separated the two germline ends. CDR1 and CDR2 from the germline V gene are SGHAT and FQNNGV. The CDR3 has 15 amino acids. CDR3 nucleotides: TGTGCCAGCAGCCCATCGGTAGGGGATAATCAGCCCCAGCATTTT. Translated, it gives CASSPSVGDNQPQHF. The full variable domain, rest sourced from reference TRBV11-2 and TRBJ1-5, is EAGVAQSPRYKIIEKRQSVAFWCNPISGHATLYWYQQILGQGPKLLIQFQNNGVVDDSQLPKDRFSAERLKGVDSTLKIQPAKLEDSAVYLCASSPSVGDNQPQHFGDGTRLSIL.

The V gene is TRBV25-1, the J gene TRBJ2-1, with D unclear. Germline loops: CDR1 MGHDK, CDR2 SYGVNS. The CDR3 is 11 residues long. Trimming shortened V by 6 bases and J by 9 bases, and 9 bases separated the two germline ends. The CDR3 sequence: CASSPRTEQFF. The CDR3 nucleotides are TGTGCCAGCAGCCCCCGGACTGAGCAGTTCTTC.

The table lists this clone with many counts. This chain uses TRBV6-6 with TRBJ2-7; TRBD1 or TRBD2 may be the D gene (6 bases each). Germline CDR1 MNHNY, CDR2 SVGAGI (reference sequence). Trimming stripped 6 bases from V and 2 bases from J, with 20 bases between. The CDR3 loop spans 16 amino acids. Here the CDR3 DNA reads TGTGCCAGCAGGGGGGCGGAGGGAACCAGCCCCTACGAGCAGTACTTC. It translates to CASRGAEGTSPYEQYF.

The CDR3 loop is CASSPQVQANTEAFF. DNA of the CDR3: TGTGCCAGCAGTCCACAGGTTCAGGCAAACACTGAAGCTTTCTTT. The J gene is TRBJ1-1, the V gene TRBV6-1, with a tentative D call TRBD1 (5 bases). V was shortened by 5 bases and J by 2 bases, with 15 bases between the two germline ends. Germline CDR1 MNHNS, CDR2 SASEGT. The CDR3 totals 15 residues.

V and J are TRBV7-9 and TRBJ2-5; the D is unclear. The length of the CDR3 is 10 residues. Germline CDR1 SEHNR, CDR2 FQNEAQ (reference sequence). Trimming shortened V by 5 bases and J by 3 bases, and 1 base separated the two germline ends. CDR3 protein: CASSKETQYF. Here the CDR3 DNA reads TGTGCCAGCAGCAAAGAGACCCAGTACTTC.